The TCR beta chain described here comes from a study of identical twins (dated by TCRdb to about 2016). General notes on the study: To test whether fetal clonotypes persist, the study used deep sequencing on TCR alpha and beta repertoires from monozygotic twins, unrelated adults of various ages, and cord blood. To rule out contamination, the twin experiments were replicated at different times with different library preparation protocols. Here is what the overall study found, with its caveats: Out-of-frame TCR alpha sequences shared between twins showed an excess of low generation-probability sequences compared with coincidental sharing between unrelated individuals. Invariant T cells such as MAIT and iNKT could partly confound zero-insertion analyses, although diverse VJ usage argued against such confounding for most clonotypes. Excess twin sharing in beta out-of-frame sequences was weaker because fewer shared sequences lowered the signal-to-noise ratio. Abundant cord blood beta clonotypes had fewer insertions, young adult naive repertoires showed a similar but weaker trend, and memory repertoires showed no such trend. Out-of-frame TCR alpha sharing in monozygotic twins was systematically underestimated by recombination models, whereas sharing between unrelated individuals was in agreement with the recombination models. Conclusions relied on cross-sectional statistical analysis, since the same donors could not be followed over many years.

The method was 5' RACE. This sample was sequenced with an Illumina HiSeq 2000. Template switching added a universal primer binding site, and the final cDNA carried a unique molecular identifier that allowed TCR cDNA molecules to be counted accurately. Specific primers in the conserved constant-segment region were used to synthesize first-strand cDNA for TCR alpha and beta chains. To control for contamination, every cDNA library carried two barcodes: a SMART-Mk sample barcode plus Illumina barcodes. TruSeq adapter sequences along with Illumina sample barcodes were introduced in two successive PCR steps. TCR alpha and beta cDNA libraries were sequenced on the Illumina HiSeq platform with custom primers. Regarding the original processing steps: Raw reads were processed with MiGEC to extract unique molecular identifiers, and MiXCR was used to determine CDR3 positions. For each individual, recombination models were inferred using an EM algorithm with the repgenHMM and IGoR tools. Shared clonotype analysis was performed with the tcR package in R, normalizing sharing by the product of cloneset sizes. To study raw recombination free of thymic and clonal selection effects, out-of-frame nonproductive sequences were analyzed. TCRdb reprocessing: public reads trimmed at Q25 with fastp, clones called with MiXCR, in-frame beta chains kept. CDR3 protein duplicates are merged, each entry listing the most common genes and DNA. TCRdb assigned the V and J calls; the authors' analysis was not used. The sample yields 240,000 or so distinct CDR3 sequences; roughly a tenth were counted once. The ten largest account for 9% to 10% of the sample.

This clonotype was observed at least ten times. This receptor's antigen is unknown. One base away there is no much larger clone; base qualities are not given. Only healthy Caucasian donors were included. Miltenyi CD45RO+ enrichment and human naive T-cell isolation kits were used to isolate memory (CD45RO+) and naive T cells from PBMC. CDR1 and CDR2, looked up from the germline V gene (reference sequence), are SEHNR and FQNEAQ. Including cysteine and phenylalanine, the CDR3 has 14 amino acids. Only the CDR3 part of the read is kept: 42 bases, read in frame from the first base. Trimming takes 5 bases off V and 6 bases off J; junction bases not matched to a gene: 4.

This receptor chain uses TRBV7-9 and TRBJ2-7, with 13 central nucleotides matching TRBD2. Sequencing input: memory T cells sorted from blood. This sample's cell subset or site label indicates: CD45RO+ enriched T cells. This TCR came from a man in his fifties in good health. The CDR3 in this case is CASSPRLAGGEQYF. The DNA reads TGTGCCAGCAGCCCAAGACTAGCGGGAGGCGAGCAGTACTTC.